This T cell receptor (beta chain) was documented in a study of T cell repertoires in cytomegalovirus infection. About the study: Based on public TCR beta signatures, there were indications of CMV infection and of a matching HLA type. Study-level results: Individuals carrying CMV plus the relevant HLA were identified by cumulative frequency of public TCR beta families. In two of eight donors, the top clonotype was HLA-C-restricted CMV-specific.

TCRdb re-called the reads with MiXCR, one entry per CDR3 protein. In the table there are 500,000 or so distinct CDR3 sequences, 15% to 20% of which are singletons. V was clipped by 5 bases and J by 5 bases; unmatched bases: 14. This CDR3 has 17 residues. Germline-derived CDR1 and CDR2 are MDHEN and SYDVKM. Remarks on this clonotype: The antigen remains undetermined.

This clonotype was sampled from a human donor in good health (CMV status not recorded). Some clones in this sample may be carry-over from other donors' samples. What was sequenced was CD8+ T cells from PBMCs. V is TRBV28 and J is TRBJ2-1; 8 bases align to TRBD1. CDR3 DNA: TGTGCCAGCAGTCGAAACTCTATAGACAGGGGACACAATGAGCAGTTCTTC. This codes for CASSRNSIDRGHNEQFF.